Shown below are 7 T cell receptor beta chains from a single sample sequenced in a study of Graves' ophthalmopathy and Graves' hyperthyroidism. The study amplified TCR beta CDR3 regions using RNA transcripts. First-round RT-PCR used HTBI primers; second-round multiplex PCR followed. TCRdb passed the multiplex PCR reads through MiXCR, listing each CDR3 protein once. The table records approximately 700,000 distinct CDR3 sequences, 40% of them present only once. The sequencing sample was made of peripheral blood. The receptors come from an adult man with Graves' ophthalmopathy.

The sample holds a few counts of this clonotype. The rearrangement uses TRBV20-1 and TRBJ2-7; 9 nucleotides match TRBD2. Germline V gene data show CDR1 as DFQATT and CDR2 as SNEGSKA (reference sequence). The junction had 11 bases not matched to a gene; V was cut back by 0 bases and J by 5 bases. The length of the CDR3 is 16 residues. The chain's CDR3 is CSARDGGSGGIHEQYF. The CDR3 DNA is TGCAGTGCTAGAGATGGTGGTAGCGGGGGCATCCACGAGCAGTACTTC.

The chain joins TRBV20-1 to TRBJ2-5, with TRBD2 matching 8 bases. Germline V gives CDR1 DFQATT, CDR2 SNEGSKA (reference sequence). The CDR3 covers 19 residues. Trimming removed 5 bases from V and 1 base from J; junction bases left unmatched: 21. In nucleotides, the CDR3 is TGCAGTGCTCCCCGGGAGGGGAGGCATACACCGACTAGCCAAGAGACCCAGTACTTC. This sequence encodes CSAPREGRHTPTSQETQYF.

The chain's CDR3 is CSAKGFGQGNEKLFF. CDR3 nucleotides: TGCAGTGCGAAGGGTTTCGGACAGGGTAATGAAAAACTGTTTTTT. The chain has TRBV20-1 and TRBJ1-4, with 8 nucleotides matching TRBD1. The CDR3 loop spans 15 amino acids. Looked up from germline, CDR1 is DFQATT and CDR2 is SNEGSKA (reference sequence). The J segment lost 4 bases and the V segment lost 6 bases, leaving 10 bases of the junction unmatched.

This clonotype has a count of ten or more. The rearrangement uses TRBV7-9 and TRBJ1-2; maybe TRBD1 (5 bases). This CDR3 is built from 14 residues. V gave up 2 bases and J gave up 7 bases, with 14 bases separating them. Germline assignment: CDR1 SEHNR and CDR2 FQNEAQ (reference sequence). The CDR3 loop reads CASSLTGPGGGYTF. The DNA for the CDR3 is TGTGCCAGCAGCTTAACGGGACCCGGGGGTGGCTACACCTTC.

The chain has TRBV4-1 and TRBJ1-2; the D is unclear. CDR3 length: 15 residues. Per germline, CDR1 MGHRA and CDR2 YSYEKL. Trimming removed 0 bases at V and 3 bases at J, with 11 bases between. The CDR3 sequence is CASSQEEGAYYGYTF. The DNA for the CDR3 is TGCGCCAGCAGCCAAGAAGAAGGTGCCTACTATGGCTACACCTTC.

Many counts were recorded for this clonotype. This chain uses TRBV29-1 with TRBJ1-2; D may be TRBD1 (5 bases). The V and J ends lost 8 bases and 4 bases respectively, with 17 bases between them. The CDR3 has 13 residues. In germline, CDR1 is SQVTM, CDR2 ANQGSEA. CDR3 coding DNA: TGCAGCACGTCCGGGACGGGCTTCTATGGCTACACCTTC. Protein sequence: CSTSGTGFYGYTF. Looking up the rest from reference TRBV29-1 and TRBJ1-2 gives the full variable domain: SAVISQKPSRDICQRGTSLTIQCQVDSQVTMMFWYRQQPGQSLTLIATANQGSEATYESGFVIDKFPISRPNLTFSTLTVSNMSPEDSSIYLCSTSGTGFYGYTFGSGTRLTVV.

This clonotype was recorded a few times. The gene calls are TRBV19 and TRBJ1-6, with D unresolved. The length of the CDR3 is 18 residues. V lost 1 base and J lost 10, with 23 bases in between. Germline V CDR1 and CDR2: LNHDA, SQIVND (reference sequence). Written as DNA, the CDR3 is TGTGCCAGTAGTATAGGTCGAGGTTCGTCGGCGTTGGGGTCACCCCTCCACTTT. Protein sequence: CASSIGRGSSALGSPLHF.